The source of this T cell receptor (beta chain) is a study of T cell responses to AZD1222 COVID-19 vaccine. Measured with immunoSEQ multiplex PCR; TCRdb has only the in-frame clones, and not every one. The data hold roughly 150,000 clones, with more than 75% observed a single time. CDR1 is SGHRS and CDR2 is YFSETQ in the germline V gene. The CDR3 runs to 14 residues. Trimming took off 0 bases at V and 0 bases at J, with 4 bases between the two ends. The analysis combined second doses at about 4 or about 12 weeks. This receptor was taken from an adult who received the AZD1222 COVID-19 vaccine. Specimen: peripheral blood, collected 28 days after the second AZD1222 dose. This rearrangement joins TRBV5-1 to TRBJ1-5, with D uncertain. The CDR3 DNA reads TGCGCCAGCAGCTTGGGCCTTAGCAATCAGCCCCAGCATTTT. It is translated as CASSLGLSNQPQHF.